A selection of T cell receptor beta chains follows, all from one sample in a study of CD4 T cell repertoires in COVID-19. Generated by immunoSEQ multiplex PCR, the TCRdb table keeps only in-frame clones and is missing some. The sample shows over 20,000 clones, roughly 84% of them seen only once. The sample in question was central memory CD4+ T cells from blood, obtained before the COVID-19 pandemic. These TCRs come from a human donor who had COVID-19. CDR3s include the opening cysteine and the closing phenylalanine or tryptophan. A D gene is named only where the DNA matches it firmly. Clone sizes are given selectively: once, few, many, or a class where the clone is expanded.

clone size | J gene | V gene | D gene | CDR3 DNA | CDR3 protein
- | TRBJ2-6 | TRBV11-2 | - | TGTGCCAGCAGCTTAGCAGACTCTGGGGCCAACGTCCTGACTTTC | CASSLADSGANVLTF
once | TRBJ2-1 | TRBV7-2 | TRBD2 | TGTGCCAGCAGCCTTAACGGCGGGGGAAACAATGAGCAGTTCTTC | CASSLNGGGNNEQFF
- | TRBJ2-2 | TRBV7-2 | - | TGTGCCAGCAGCCTTACGAGGGTCACCGGGGAGCTGTTTTTT | CASSLTRVTGELFF
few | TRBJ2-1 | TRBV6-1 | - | TGTGCCAGCACCGAGGGGAGGTTTGGCATTGAGCAGTTCTTC | CASTEGRFGIEQFF
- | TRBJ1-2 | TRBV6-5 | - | TGTGCCAGCAGTACGACCTACAGGGCTGGCTACACCTTC | CASSTTYRAGYTF
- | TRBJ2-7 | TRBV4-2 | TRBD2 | TGTGCCAGCAGCCAAGGAGGAGCTAGCGGAGCCTACGAGCAGTACTTC | CASSQGGASGAYEQYF
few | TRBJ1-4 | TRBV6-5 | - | TGTGCCAGCAGTACACGACAGGCCTCTAATGAAAAACTGTTTTTT | CASSTRQASNEKLFF
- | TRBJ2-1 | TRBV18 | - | TGTGCCAGCTCACCACCAAATACCGCCGCGTACAATGAGCAGTTCTTC | CASSPPNTAAYNEQFF
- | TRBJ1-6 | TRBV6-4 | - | TGTGCCAGCAGTGACTCGCCGACGGAAGAGGATAATTCACCCCTCCACTTT | CASSDSPTEEDNSPLHF
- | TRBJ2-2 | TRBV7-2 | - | TGTGCCAGCAGCTTAGCAGGAGCGACCGGGGAGCTGTTTTTT | CASSLAGATGELFF
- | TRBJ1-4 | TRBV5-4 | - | TGTGCCAGCAGCTCCAGCGGGGGGGAAGAAAAACTGTTTTTT | CASSSSGGEEKLFF
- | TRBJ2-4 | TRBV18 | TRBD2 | TGTGCCAGCTCACCAACGGGGCTAGCGGGAGGATTTGCCAAAAACATTCAGTACTTC | CASSPTGLAGGFAKNIQYF
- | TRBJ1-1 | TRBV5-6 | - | TGTGCCAGCGCTCCGGTGGGCAGGGACACTGAAGCTTTCTTT | CASAPVGRDTEAFF
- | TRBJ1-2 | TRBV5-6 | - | TGTGCCAGCAGCTTGAACAGGAACTATGGCTACACCTTC | CASSLNRNYGYTF
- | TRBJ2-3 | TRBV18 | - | TGTGCCAGCTCACCCGGGATATCAGATACGCAGTATTTT | CASSPGISDTQYF
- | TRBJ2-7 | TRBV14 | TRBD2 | TGTGCCAGCAGCCAAGAGGGGACTAGCGGGAGCGGGTACGAGCAGTACTTC | CASSQEGTSGSGYEQYF
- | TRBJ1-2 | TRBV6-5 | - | TGTGCCAGCAGGTTAACAGGGAACTATGGCTACACCTTC | CASRLTGNYGYTF
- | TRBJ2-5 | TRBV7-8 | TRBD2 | TGTGCCAGCAGCTTAGCAGGGACGGGGGGAGAGACCCAGTACTTC | CASSLAGTGGETQYF
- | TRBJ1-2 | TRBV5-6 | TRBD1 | TGTGCCAGCAGCCCCCAGCCCGGGACAGGGGAGCCTGGCTACACCTTC | CASSPQPGTGEPGYTF
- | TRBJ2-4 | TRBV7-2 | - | TGTGCCAGCAGCCCGATGGGGAGCGTGGCCAAAAACATTCAGTACTTC | CASSPMGSVAKNIQYF
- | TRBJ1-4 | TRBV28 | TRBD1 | TGTGCCAGCAAACGGGACAGGGGACGATTAGGGAACGAAAAACTGTTTTTT | CASKRDRGRLGNEKLFF
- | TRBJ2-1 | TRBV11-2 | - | TGTGCCAGCAGCTTAGGGCAGGGCTCCTACAATGAGCAGTTCTTC | CASSLGQGSYNEQFF
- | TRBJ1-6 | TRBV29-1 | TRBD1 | TGCAGCGTCGGGGACAGCTCCCCCCTCCACTTT | CSVGDSSPLHF